This T cell receptor (beta chain) was captured in a study of breast tumors, draining lymph nodes, adjacent tissues (dated by TCRdb to about 2016). Describing the broader study: The study compared TCR beta repertoires across tumor, adjacent nontumor tissue and axillary lymph nodes from breast cancer patients. The study aimed to assess the relationships and possible T-cell exchange between tumor, surrounding tissue and draining lymph node repertoires in human breast cancer.

The table lists this clonotype with a count of one. What this receptor recognizes is not known. No much larger clone exists at a distance of one base, and base qualities are not known. One read alone is weak evidence. Sequencing instrument: Illumina HiSeq 2000. Multiplex PCR amplification was used to build the TCR beta chain libraries. The amplified TCR beta chain products were analyzed by high-throughput sequencing. TCRdb passed the public sequencing reads through fastp at Q25 and MiXCR, retaining productive beta sequences. Every distinct CDR3 protein forms one entry, paired with its most common genes and DNA. Across this sample there are approximately 88,000 distinct CDR3 sequences, with over 25% seen only once. The ten largest make up roughly 8.1% of the sample. The investigation overall reported the following: T-cell repertoire diversity in tumors was found to be lower than in lymph nodes but higher than in nontumor tissue, and preferential V and J gene usage was observed. The conclusion that tumor T cells originate in lymph nodes was framed as consistent with a hypothesis rather than directly demonstrated. The data were considered consistent with most tumor T cells being derived from the lymph node and subsequently expanding within tumor tissue. In luminal-like breast cancer, tumor and nontumor tissue repertoires resembled each other significantly more than in basal-like breast cancer.

Lymph node samples came from the axillary draining lymph nodes of breast cancer patients. V has 0 bases trimmed and J has 4 bases trimmed; junction bases matching no gene number 8. The CDR3, from cysteine to phenylalanine, totals 17 residues. Only CDR3 DNA remains: 51 bases, in frame from the first base. Looking up the germline V gene yields CDR1 LGHNA and CDR2 YNFKEQ. The chain couples TRBV4-2 to TRBJ2-2; the central 7 bases match TRBD2. The specimen sequenced was axillary lymph node tissue. The sequence was collected from a female donor with breast cancer. Some clones in this sample may be carry-over from other donors' samples. DNA sequence: TGTGCCAGCAGCCAAGAAAGGGCTAGCGGAGCCACCGGGGAGCTGTTTTTT. Its amino acids are CASSQERASGATGELFF.